This TCR beta chain was observed in a study of blood T cell repertoires in COVID-19. Across the whole study: Sites across the United States, Italy and Spain contributed samples from acute and convalescent COVID-19. PBMCs, B-cell-depleted T cells, or T cells provided the cDNA or gDNA that made up the material.

Authors' processing steps: Counts of nucleated cells, estimated from reference gene primer amplification, were obtained. Method: immunoSEQ multiplex PCR; TCRdb's copy keeps in-frame clones and lacks some. For V, J and clone size, that table is used; D and trimming come from the DNA. The top ten clones hold 1% to 1.5% of a sample with just under 45,000 clones, approximately 88% of them seen once. CDR3 length: 14 residues. CDR1 LGHDT and CDR2 YNNKEL come from the germline V gene (reference sequence). J gave up 5 bases and V 1 base, and 5 bases lay outside the gene matches. This sequence was found in a middle-aged woman with acute or convalescent COVID-19. Sequenced: peripheral blood. V gene TRBV3-1 (or the pseudogene TRBV3-2) combines with J gene TRBJ2-7; 7 bases line up with TRBD1. The CDR3 protein is CASSQVDRAHEQYF. The CDR3 coding sequence is TGTGCCAGCAGCCAAGTTGACAGGGCCCACGAGCAGTACTTC.